The 10 T cell receptor beta chains below all came from one sample that was sequenced in a study of post-analysis software for immune sequencing data. Study-wide findings and caveats: TRBV5-6, TRBV5-1 and TRBV20-1 were among four or five TRBV segments more frequent in patients than controls.

Libraries were made from TCR beta cDNA, and they carried unique molecular identifiers. Each CDR3 protein is one row after TCRdb ran MiXCR on the PCR reads. The table records about 200,000 distinct CDR3 sequences, about 30% of them present only once. These receptors' targets are unknown. The sequenced material came from blood. These TCRs come from a girl younger than 18 with multiple sclerosis.

This clonotype was observed at least ten times. This sequence joins TRBV6-6 and TRBJ2-7, with no clear D. The CDR3 is 14 amino acids. Germline loops: CDR1 MNHNY, CDR2 SVGAGI (reference sequence). V was cut by 0 bases and J by 3 bases, with 9 bases left in between. CDR3 nucleotide sequence: TGTGCCAGCAGTTACTCCCGCGGATACTACGAGCAGTACTTC. The encoded protein is CASSYSRGYYEQYF.

This clonotype was detected ten times or more. The chain has TRBV29-1 and TRBJ2-3, with 12 bases aligning to TRBD2. J was trimmed by 2 bases and V by 4 bases; bases with no gene match: 4. Per the germline V gene, CDR1 is SQVTM and CDR2 is ANQGSEA. The CDR3 loop spans 15 amino acids. CDR3 bases: TGCAGCGTTGGCGGGACTAGCGGGTTCACAGATACGCAGTATTTT. Amino acid sequence: CSVGGTSGFTDTQYF.

The chain links TRBV20-1 to TRBJ1-5; D perhaps matches TRBD1 (6 bases). The V gene lost 5 bases and the J gene lost 1 base, with 15 bases spanning the gap. This CDR3 contains 15 residues. Germline V CDR1 and CDR2: DFQATT, SNEGSKA (reference sequence). The CDR3 nucleotides are TGCAGTGCTCCCGGGGGAGGGGGGAGCAATCAGCCCCAGCATTTT. This sequence encodes CSAPGGGGSNQPQHF.

The V and J genes are TRBV15 and TRBJ1-2; D unclear. Germline-derived CDR1 and CDR2 are LNHNV and YYDKDF (reference sequence). The CDR3 loop spans 14 amino acids. Trimming shortened V by 5 bases and J by 5 bases, and 15 bases separated the two germline ends. CDR3 region: CATSPSFGSYGYTF. The CDR3 coding sequence is TGTGCCACCAGCCCATCCTTCGGGAGTTATGGCTACACCTTC. Looking up the rest from reference TRBV15 and TRBJ1-2 gives the full variable domain: DAMVIQNPRYQVTQFGKPVTLSCSQTLNHNVMYWYQQKSSQAPKLLFHYYDKDFNNEADTPDNFQSRRPNTSFCFLDIRSPGLGDTAMYLCATSPSFGSYGYTFGSGTRLTVV.

This sequence joins TRBV7-9 and TRBJ1-6; 11 bases are a match to TRBD1. The germline CDR1 and CDR2 sequences are SEHNR and FQNEAQ (reference sequence). With V trimmed by 7 bases and J by 6 bases, 8 bases remained unmatched. The CDR3 has 16 amino acids. This CDR3 reads CASTPSGTGGNSPLHF. For the CDR3, the DNA is TGTGCCAGCACCCCCTCCGGGACAGGGGGTAATTCACCCCTCCACTTT.

This clonotype was detected only a few times. The V call is TRBV5-1, the J call TRBJ2-6; 7 bases map to TRBD1. The CDR3 runs to 19 residues. Germline V lookup: CDR1 SGHRS, CDR2 YFSETQ. V lost 0 bases to trimming and J lost 0 bases; unmatched junction nucleotides: 9. The CDR3 loop is CASSLDPGQRPSGANVLTF. The CDR3 region has the DNA TGCGCCAGCAGCTTGGATCCGGGACAGAGGCCCTCTGGGGCCAACGTCCTGACTTTC.

As concerns this clonotype: A much more abundant neighbour one base away suggests this may be a read error. The chain combines TRBV7-9 with TRBJ1-2, with 10 positions matching TRBD1. CDR3 length: 15 amino acids. CDR1 is SEHNR, CDR2 FQNEAQ, per germline (reference sequence). CDR3 DNA sequence: TGTTCCAGCAGCCCCACCGGACAGGGGGGCTATGGCTACACCTTC. This encodes CSSSPTGQGGYGYTF.

This clonotype has more than one count but fewer than ten. The chain combines TRBV24-1 with TRBJ2-3; 7 bases are shared with TRBD2. The ends lost 4 bases at V and 4 bases at J; junction bases unmatched: 4. The CDR3 spans 14 residues. Germline-derived CDR1 and CDR2 are KGHDR and SFDVKD. CDR3 protein: CATSEAGRADTQYF. The CDR3 DNA reads TGTGCCACCAGTGAGGCAGGGAGGGCAGATACGCAGTATTTT.

This clonotype was seen ten or more times. The chain links TRBV5-1 to TRBJ2-5; 13 bases map to TRBD2. The J call may be mistaken, given a closer DNA end match to TRBJ2-7. Germline loops: CDR1 SGHRS, CDR2 YFSETQ. This CDR3 spans 14 amino acids. CDR3 loop: CASKNWTSGSEQYF. In DNA form, the CDR3 reads TGCGCCAGCAAGAATTGGACTAGCGGGAGCGAGCAGTACTTC.

About this clonotype itself: This may come from a read error, since a much larger clone is one base off. The chain has TRBV14 and TRBJ2-5; weak D call: TRBD2 (5 bases). The end of the DNA is better explained by TRBJ2-7, so the J call may be wrong. This CDR3 is built from 12 residues. In germline, CDR1 is SGHDN, CDR2 FVKESK. The CDR3 loop reads CAGSGARYEQYF. CDR3 sequence (DNA): TGTGCCGGCAGCGGCGCCCGCTACGAGCAGTACTTC.